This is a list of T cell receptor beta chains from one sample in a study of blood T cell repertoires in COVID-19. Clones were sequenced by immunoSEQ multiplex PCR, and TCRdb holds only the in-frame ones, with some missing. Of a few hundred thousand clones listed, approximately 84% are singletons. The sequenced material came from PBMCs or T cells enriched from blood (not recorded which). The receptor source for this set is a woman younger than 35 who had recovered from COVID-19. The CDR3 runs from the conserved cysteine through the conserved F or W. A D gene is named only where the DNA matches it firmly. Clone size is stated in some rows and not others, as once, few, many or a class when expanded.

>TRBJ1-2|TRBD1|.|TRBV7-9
TGTGCCAGCAGCACAACAGGGGGACAGGATCGTGGCTACACCTTC
CASSTTGGQDRGYTF
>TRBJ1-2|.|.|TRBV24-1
TGTGCCACCAGTGATCCCTCGCGGGGCAGGGACTCTGGCTACACCTTC
CATSDPSRGRDSGYTF
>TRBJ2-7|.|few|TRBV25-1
TGTGCCAGCACCCAGGGTGCCTACGAGCAGTACTTC
CASTQGAYEQYF
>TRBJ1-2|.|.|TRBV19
TGTGCCAGTAGTATCGGACAGTCCTATGGCTACACCTTC
CASSIGQSYGYTF
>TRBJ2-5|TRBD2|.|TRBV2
TGTGCCAGCAGTTCCGGGACTAGCGGGGGGGAGGAGACCCAGTACTTC
CASSSGTSGGEETQYF
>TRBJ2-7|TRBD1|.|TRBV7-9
TGTGCCAGCAGCCCGCCGACAGGGGAGGTGTACGAGCAGTACTTC
CASSPPTGEVYEQYF
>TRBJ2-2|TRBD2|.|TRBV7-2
TGTGCCAGCAGCTTCACTAGCGGGAGTGCCGGGGAGCTGTTTTTT
CASSFTSGSAGELFF
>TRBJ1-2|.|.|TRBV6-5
TGTGCCAGCAGAGGACGGACGGGAGGGGGCTATGGCTACACCTTC
CASRGRTGGGYGYTF
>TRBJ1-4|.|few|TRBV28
TGTGCCAGCAGTTGGGGGGGGATCTTTATACCCCCCAGCTCAACTAATGAAAAACTGTTTTTT
CASSWGGIFIPPSSTNEKLFF
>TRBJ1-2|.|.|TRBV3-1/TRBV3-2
TGTGCCAGCAGCCAAGACAGGTCCCCGATGGGTGGCTACACCTTC
CASSQDRSPMGGYTF
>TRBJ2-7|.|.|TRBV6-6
TGTGCCAGCAGTATAGTCCGGACTGCGACGGAGCAGTACTTC
CASSIVRTATEQYF
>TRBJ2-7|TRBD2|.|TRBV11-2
TGTGCCAGCAGCTTGACTAGCGCGAGCTCCTACGAGCAGTACTTC
CASSLTSASSYEQYF
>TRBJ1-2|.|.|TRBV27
TGTGCCAGCAGTCCCACAGGGACCCACGGCTACACCTTC
CASSPTGTHGYTF
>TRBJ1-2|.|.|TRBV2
TGTGCCAGCAGTCAAGCCCCCGGCCATCTAGACTATGGCTACACCTTC
CASSQAPGHLDYGYTF
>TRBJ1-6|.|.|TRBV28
TGTGCCAGCAAACAGGGATACTTAGGTTCACCCCTCCACTTT
CASKQGYLGSPLHF
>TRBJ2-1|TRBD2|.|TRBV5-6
TGTGCCAGCAGCTTGATTGCTAGCGGGGGGACCTACAATGAGCAGTTCTTC
CASSLIASGGTYNEQFF
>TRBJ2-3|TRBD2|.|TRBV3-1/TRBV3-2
TGTGCCAGCAGCCACCTCGGGACTAGCGGGGGGGCCTCTAGCACAGATACGCAGTATTTT
CASSHLGTSGGASSTDTQYF
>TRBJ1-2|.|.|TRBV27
TGTGCCAGCAGCGACTACAGGGCCTCCGGCTATGGCTACACCTTC
CASSDYRASGYGYTF
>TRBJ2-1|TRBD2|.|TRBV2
TGTGCCAGCAGTGTGGGGAGCGGGAGGGCTTACAATGAGCAGTTCTTC
CASSVGSGRAYNEQFF
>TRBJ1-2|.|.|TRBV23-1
TGCGCCAGCAGTCAAGCGGAAAAGTGGGTGGACTATGGCTACACCTTC
CASSQAEKWVDYGYTF
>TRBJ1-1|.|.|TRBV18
TGTGCCAGCTTACAGGGTCTGAACACTGAAGCTTTCTTT
CASLQGLNTEAFF
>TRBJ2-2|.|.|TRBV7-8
TGTGCCAGCAGCTTCGGACAGATAGCCGGGGAGCTGTTTTTT
CASSFGQIAGELFF
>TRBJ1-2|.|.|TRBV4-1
TGCGCCAGCAGCCAAGAGAACATCAACTATGGCTACACCTTC
CASSQENINYGYTF
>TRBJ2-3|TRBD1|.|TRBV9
TGTGCCAGCAGCACTACAGGGGCCACAGATACGCAGTATTTT
CASSTTGATDTQYF
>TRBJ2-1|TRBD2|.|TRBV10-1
TGCGCCAGCAGTGAGAAGGGGACTAGCGGGAACAATGAGCAGTTCTTC
CASSEKGTSGNNEQFF
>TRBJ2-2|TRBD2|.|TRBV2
TGTGCCAGCAGCCAGAATGGCGGGGGGAACACCGGGGAGCTGTTTTTT
CASSQNGGGNTGELFF
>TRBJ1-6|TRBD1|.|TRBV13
TGTGCCAGCAGCTTCTTCCTCGGACAGGGGAGGTCCTATAATTCACCCCTCCACTTT
CASSFFLGQGRSYNSPLHF
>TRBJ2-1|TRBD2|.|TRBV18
TGTGCCAGCTCACCTGGCGGGACTAGCGGGATAATGGGTGAGCAGTTCTTC
CASSPGGTSGIMGEQFF
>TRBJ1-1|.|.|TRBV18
TGTGCCAGCTCACTTGGTACGGGGGGCCTTACTGAAGCTTTCTTT
CASSLGTGGLTEAFF
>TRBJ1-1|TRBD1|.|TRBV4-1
TGCGCCAGCGGGGACAGGGCGGTAACTGAAGCTTTCTTT
CASGDRAVTEAFF
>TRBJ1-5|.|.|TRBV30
TGTGCCTGGGCACTACAAAGCAATCAGCCCCAGCATTTT
CAWALQSNQPQHF